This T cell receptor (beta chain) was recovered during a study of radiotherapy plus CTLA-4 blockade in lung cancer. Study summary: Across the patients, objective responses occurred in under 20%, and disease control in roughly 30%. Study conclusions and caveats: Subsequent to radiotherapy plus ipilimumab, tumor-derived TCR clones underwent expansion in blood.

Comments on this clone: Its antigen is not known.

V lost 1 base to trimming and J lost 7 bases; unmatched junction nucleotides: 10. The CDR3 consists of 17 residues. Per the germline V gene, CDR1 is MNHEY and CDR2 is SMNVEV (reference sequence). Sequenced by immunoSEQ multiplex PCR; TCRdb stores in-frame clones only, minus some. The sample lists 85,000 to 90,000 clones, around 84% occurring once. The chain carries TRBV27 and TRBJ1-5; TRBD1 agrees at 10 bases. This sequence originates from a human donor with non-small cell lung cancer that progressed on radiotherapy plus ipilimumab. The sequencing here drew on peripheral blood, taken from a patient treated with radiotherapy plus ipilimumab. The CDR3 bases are TGTGCCAGCAGTTTATGGGGGGACAGGGGAAGGGGCCAGCCCCAGCATTTT. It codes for CASSLWGDRGRGQPQHF.